This TCR beta chain was recorded in a study of control samples from healthy donors and cancer patients. The CDR3 has 16 residues. With 4 bases clipped from V and 4 bases from J, the junction kept 6 bases outside the gene matches. Per the germline V gene, CDR1 is SGHRS and CDR2 is YFSETQ. The protocol was immunoSEQ multiplex PCR, while the TCRdb copy is restricted to in-frame clones and leaves out a portion. This table holds around 130,000 clones, 80% to 90% found once. Material for sequencing was blood. This TCR was recovered from a man between 45 and 60 years old in good health. J is TRBJ2-3 and V is TRBV5-1; 13 bases are a match to TRBD2. The CDR3 nucleotides read TGCGCCAGCAGCCCTATTACTAGCGGGGGGGCAGATACGCAGTATTTT. It codes for CASSPITSGGADTQYF. The whole variable domain, remainder taken from reference TRBV5-1 and TRBJ2-3, is KAGVTQTPRYLIKTRGQQVTLSCSPISGHRSVSWYQQTPGQGLQFLFEYFSETQRNKGNFPGRFSGRQFSNSRSEMNVSTLELGDSALYLCASSPITSGGADTQYFGPGTRLTVL.